This T cell receptor (beta chain) stems from a study of T-cell memory formation after mild COVID-19. This clonotype was counted only a few times. Its antigen remains unidentified. This CDR3 has 20 amino acids. J was trimmed by 6 bases and V by 1 base; bases with no gene match: 15. Per the germline V gene, CDR1 is SGHTA and CDR2 is FQGTGA. TCRdb redid the calling of the 5' RACE reads with MiXCR, one entry per CDR3 protein. Here the sample spans 350,000 to 450,000 distinct CDR3 sequences, approximately 20% being singletons. Study-wide results and caveats: Within pre-infection memory, some responding clones were found, suggesting cross-reactive memory joined.

The sequenced sample was PBMCs or a T cell subset sorted from them (not recorded which). The clonotype originates from an adult woman who had mild COVID-19 (a few samples of this study predate the infection). Cell type and time point are not known. V is TRBV7-3 and J is TRBJ2-1, with TRBD2 matching over 13 bases. In DNA form, the CDR3 reads TGTGCCAGCAGCTTAAACCCTCGGACTAGCGGGAGAAGTTCGGGCAATGAGCAGTTCTTC. This translates into CASSLNPRTSGRSSGNEQFF.